This record covers a single TCR beta chain. Its matching antigen is unknown. Among the 120 or so subjects of the validation cohort, separate from the approximately 660-subject first cohort, were the donors. The protocol was immunoSEQ multiplex PCR, while the TCRdb copy is restricted to in-frame clones and leaves out a portion. The sample shows approximately 76,000 clones, about 93% of them seen only once. The V end lost 4 bases, the J end lost 4 bases, and 11 bases lay between the germline ends. CDR1 is WNHNN, CDR2 SYGVQD, per germline (reference sequence). The CDR3 has 15 amino acids. This sample was included in a study of cytomegalovirus exposure and HLA in healthy donors. Study-level results: Reports described diagnosis of cytomegalovirus status by the classifier as highly specific and sensitive.

Input material: PBMCs. The chain has TRBV10-1 and TRBJ2-6; D may be TRBD1 (5 bases). The sequence came from a young woman in good health and CMV-seronegative. CDR3 amino acids: CASSAGLVGANVLTF. Written as DNA, the CDR3 is TGCGCCAGCAGTGCAGGGCTTGTCGGGGCCAACGTCCTGACTTTC.